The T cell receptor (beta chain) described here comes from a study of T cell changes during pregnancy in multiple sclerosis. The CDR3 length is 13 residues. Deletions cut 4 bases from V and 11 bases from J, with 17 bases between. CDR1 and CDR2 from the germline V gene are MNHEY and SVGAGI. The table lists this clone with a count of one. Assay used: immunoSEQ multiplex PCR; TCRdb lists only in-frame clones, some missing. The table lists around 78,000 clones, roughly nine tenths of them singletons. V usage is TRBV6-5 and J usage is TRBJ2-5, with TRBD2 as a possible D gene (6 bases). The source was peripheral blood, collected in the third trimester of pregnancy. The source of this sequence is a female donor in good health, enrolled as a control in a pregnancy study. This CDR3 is CASSFGQGGQQYF. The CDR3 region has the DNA TGTGCCAGCAGTTTCGGGCAGGGAGGCCAGCAGTACTTC.